This TCR beta chain was sequenced in a study of immune cell composition in non-small cell lung cancer. For the study at large: Most cases were lung adenocarcinoma or squamous cell carcinoma.

General study points: It was not proven that tumour-reactive clones equal dominant tumour-associated clones. Squamous lung tumours showed higher top 10 clone scores and clonality than adenocarcinomas.

Between the trimmed V and J ends, which lost 10 bases and 6 bases, there was a span of 15 bases. The germline gives CDR1 SNHLY, CDR2 FYNNEI. This CDR3 has 12 amino acids. The protocol was immunoSEQ multiplex PCR, while the TCRdb copy is restricted to in-frame clones and leaves out a portion. The repertoire holds 7,300 or so clones, with around 82% as singletons. Turning to this clone: Its antigen is not known.

The rearrangement joins TRBV2 to TRBJ1-2; D is unresolved. The sequenced material came from lung tumor tissue. The origin of this receptor is a human donor with non-small cell lung cancer. The CDR3: CATTYNLNGYTF. CDR3 coding DNA: TGTGCCACAACATATAATTTGAATGGCTACACCTTC. The full variable domain, rest sourced from reference TRBV2 and TRBJ1-2, is EPEVTQTPSHQVTQMGQEVILRCVPISNHLYFYWYRQILGQKVEFLVSFYNNEISEKSEIFDDQFSVERPDGSNFTLKIRSTKLEDSAMYFCATTYNLNGYTFGSGTRLTVV.